The 9 T cell receptor beta chains listed next were all sequenced from one sample in a study of T-cell reconstitution after alpha-beta-depleted transplantation in children. Unique molecular identifiers tagged the TCRbeta library. MiXCR, applied by TCRdb to the PCR reads, yields one record per CDR3 protein. The table records around 96,000 distinct CDR3 sequences, 9% to 15% of them present only once. This specimen was PBMCs from the stem cell graft donor, taken from the stem cell graft. The source of these receptors is a human donor who donated a stem cell graft to a child with inherited bone marrow failure.

This clonotype was seen repeatedly, ten times or more. This chain connects TRBV29-1 to TRBJ1-2; no clear D. Germline loops: CDR1 SQVTM, CDR2 ANQGSEA. The CDR3 length is 15 residues. The V and J ends lost 4 bases and 5 bases respectively, with 20 bases between them. The CDR3 sequence is CSVGDFQEVGYGYTF. CDR3 nucleotide sequence: TGCAGCGTTGGAGATTTCCAGGAGGTCGGGTATGGCTACACCTTC.

There are many counts of this clonotype. The chain carries TRBV7-6 and TRBJ2-7; 11 nucleotides line up with TRBD2. The V gene's germline CDR1 is SGHVS and CDR2 FNYEAQ. V trimming: 4 bases; J trimming: 4 bases; junction bases outside the gene matches: 3. The CDR3 is 14 residues long. CDR3 in amino acids: CASSSLAGVYEQYF. The CDR3 nucleotides read TGTGCCAGCAGCTCACTAGCGGGAGTATACGAGCAGTACTTC. The entire variable domain, with the rest obtained from reference TRBV7-6 and TRBJ2-7, is as follows: GAGVSQSPRYKVTKRGQDVALRCDPISGHVSLYWYRQALGQGPEFLTYFNYEAQQDKSGLPNDRFSAERPEGSISTLTIQRTEQRDSAMYRCASSSLAGVYEQYFGPGTRLTVT.

This clonotype was seen a few times. Germline and junction disagree at one end, which may indicate a read error. This sequence joins TRBV20-1 and TRBJ2-7; TRBD2 aligns across 10 bases. The CDR3 has 13 residues. Germline lookup yields CDR1 DFQATT and CDR2 SNEGSKA (reference sequence). CDR3 coding DNA: TGCAGTGCTTACAGGCCCGGACTAGCGGAGCTGTACTTC. It encodes CSAYRPGLAELYF.

This clonotype was seen at least ten times. The rearrangement uses TRBV24-1 and TRBJ2-1; no clear D gene. The CDR3 runs 13 residues. In germline, CDR1 is KGHDR, CDR2 SFDVKD. V lost 3 bases and J 9 bases, leaving 11 bases between the germline ends. This CDR3 reads CATSDASGPEQFF. The CDR3 DNA sequence: TGTGCCACCAGTGATGCCTCGGGTCCTGAGCAGTTCTTC.

This chain uses TRBV11-2 with TRBJ2-5, with 9 positions matching TRBD1. CDR1 is SGHAT, CDR2 FQNNGV, per germline. J lost 6 bases, V lost 5 bases, and 4 bases had no gene match. The CDR3 runs to 13 residues. CDR3 sequence: CASSRDRDQTQYF. In DNA, the CDR3 is TGTGCCAGCAGCCGGGACAGGGACCAGACCCAGTACTTC.

Many counts were recorded for this clonotype. CDR3 DNA: TGCAGTGCCCAGCGGACTAGCGGGAGGTCAGATACGCAGTATTTT. Protein: CSAQRTSGRSDTQYF. The chain carries TRBV20-1 and TRBJ2-3, with 14 bases that match TRBD2. The CDR3 is made up of 15 amino acids. J was trimmed by 4 bases and V by 6 bases; bases with no gene match: 6. CDR1 is DFQATT and CDR2 is SNEGSKA in the germline V gene (reference sequence).

There are many counts of this clonotype. The rearrangement links TRBV25-1 to TRBJ2-5; 7 bases line up with TRBD1. V lost 7 bases and J lost 5; bases outside the gene matches: 10. Germline CDR1 reads MGHDK; CDR2 reads SYGVNS. The CDR3 is 14 residues long. CDR3 residues: CASTPTGDSETQYF. The CDR3 region has the DNA TGTGCCAGCACCCCTACAGGGGACAGTGAGACCCAGTACTTC.

This clonotype has a count of ten or more. This rearrangement joins TRBV20-1 to TRBJ1-1; D possibly corresponds to TRBD1 (6 bases). CDR3 length equals 13 residues. Trimming shortened V by 3 bases and J by 5 bases, and 13 bases separated the two germline ends. Germline CDR1 is DFQATT and CDR2 is SNEGSKA (reference sequence). The CDR3 DNA reads as TGCAGTGCTAGCTTCCCAGGGGTGACTGAAGCTTTCTTT. It specifies CSASFPGVTEAFF.

The V and J genes are TRBV29-1 and TRBJ2-3, with D perhaps being TRBD1 or TRBD2 (5 bases each). In germline, CDR1 is SQVTM, CDR2 ANQGSEA. This CDR3 region has 13 residues. The V gene lost 3 bases and the J gene lost 0 bases, with 7 bases spanning the gap. CDR3 sequence: CSVEGESTDTQYF. In nucleotides, the CDR3 is TGCAGCGTTGAGGGGGAGAGCACAGATACGCAGTATTTT.